The rows below give T cell receptor beta chains drawn from one sample of a study of identical twins. TCRdb itself ran the 5' RACE reads through MiXCR, one entry per CDR3 protein. The sample holds about 240,000 distinct CDR3 sequences, about 7.5% seen once. The same data also contributed to another study, on yellow fever vaccine responses in identical twins.

The specimen was CD8+ T cells sorted from blood. All receptors come from a woman under 30 in good health. The CDR3 runs from the conserved cysteine through the conserved F or W. D genes are given only for firm matches. Clone size appears in some rows only: once, few, many, or a class for an expanded clone.

>TRBJ2-5|TRBD2|TRBV12-3/TRBV12-4|19|many
TGTGCCAGCAGTGCCCCGGGACTAGCGGGAGCGGAAAGGAAAGAGACCCAGTACTTC
CASSAPGLAGAERKETQYF
>TRBJ2-6|-|TRBV15|15|-
TGTGCCACCAGCATTCCCCTGGCTGGGGCCAACGTCCTGACTTTC
CATSIPLAGANVLTF
>TRBJ2-1|TRBD2|TRBV7-9|15|-
TGTGCCAGCAGCCCTCAGCGGGGCTCCTACAATGAGCAGTTCTTC
CASSPQRGSYNEQFF
>TRBJ2-1|-|TRBV14|17|-
TGTGCCAGCAGCCAAGACGTTGGGGGCTTGACGTACAATGAGCAGTTCTTC
CASSQDVGGLTYNEQFF
>TRBJ2-1|TRBD2|TRBV11-2|16|-
TGTGCCAGCAGCTTAGGGGGCCTAGCGGGAGGAGGCGAGCAGTTCTTC
CASSLGGLAGGGEQFF
>TRBJ1-2|-|TRBV5-1|13|many
TGCGCCAGCAGCCCGACAGATAACTATGGCTACACCTTC
CASSPTDNYGYTF
>TRBJ1-5|-|TRBV27|16|many
TGTGCCAGCAGTCCCACAGTCATGCAGGGGCATCAGCCCCAGCATTTT
CASSPTVMQGHQPQHF
>TRBJ1-5|TRBD1|TRBV29-1|14|many
TGCAGCGCCCGGACAGGGGCTAGCAATCAGCCCCAGCATTTT
CSARTGASNQPQHF
>TRBJ1-2|TRBD1|TRBV4-2|16|many
TGTGCCAGCAGCCCCAGCACAGGGGGGGCGAACTATGGCTACACCTTC
CASSPSTGGANYGYTF
>TRBJ2-1|-|TRBV28|13|few
TGTGCCAGCAGTGCGACAGAATCCTATGAGCAGTTCTTC
CASSATESYEQFF
>TRBJ2-2|-|TRBV3-1|16|-
TGTGCCAGCAGCCAAGAAGACGGGGGGCCGCGCGGGGAGCTGTTTTTT
CASSQEDGGPRGELFF
>TRBJ2-1|TRBD2|TRBV20-1|14|-
TGCATCGGGGCCAGCGGGAGAGATTACAATGAGCAGTTCTTC
CIGASGRDYNEQFF
>TRBJ2-5|-|TRBV12-3/TRBV12-4|14|many
TGTGCCAGCAGTCCAACGGGGCAAAGCGAGACCCAGTACTTC
CASSPTGQSETQYF